This T cell receptor (beta chain) was recorded in a study of CXCR3-negative and CXCR3-positive naive CD8 T cells. This CDR3 has 16 amino acids. Germline lookup yields CDR1 MNHEY and CDR2 SVGAGI. UMI-labeled 5' RACE yielded the TRB cDNA libraries. TCRdb re-called the 5' RACE reads and gives one entry per CDR3 protein, without DNA. The specimen's table records approximately 83,000 distinct CDR3 sequences. Material: naive CXCR3- CD8+ T cells from blood. Sample subset: CD45RO-CCR7+CD27+CD95- naive CD8+ T cells lacking CXCR3 (TNR3-). The chain recombines TRBV6-5 with TRBJ1-1. This TCR came from a human donor in good health. Some clones in this sample may be carry-over from other donors' samples. The CDR3 sequence is CASSYSSEEGWTEAFF.